Sequencing of this TCR beta chain was carried out in a study of blood T cell repertoires in COVID-19. CDR3 length equals 15 residues. V lost 1 base and J lost 7, with 12 bases in between. Germline assignment: CDR1 SGHRS and CDR2 YFSETQ. This table comes from immunoSEQ multiplex PCR, and its TCRdb copy is limited to in-frame clones, with some not included. The sample contains about 36,000 clones, approximately 90% of which appear only once. The sequence was obtained from a human donor in a cohort sampled during active COVID-19. The chain joins TRBV5-1 to TRBJ1-6; D gene unclear. Sequenced: peripheral blood. CDR3 protein: CASSLNTRGNSPLHF. The CDR3 nucleotides read TGCGCCAGCAGCTTGAACACGCGAGGCAATTCACCCCTCCACTTT.